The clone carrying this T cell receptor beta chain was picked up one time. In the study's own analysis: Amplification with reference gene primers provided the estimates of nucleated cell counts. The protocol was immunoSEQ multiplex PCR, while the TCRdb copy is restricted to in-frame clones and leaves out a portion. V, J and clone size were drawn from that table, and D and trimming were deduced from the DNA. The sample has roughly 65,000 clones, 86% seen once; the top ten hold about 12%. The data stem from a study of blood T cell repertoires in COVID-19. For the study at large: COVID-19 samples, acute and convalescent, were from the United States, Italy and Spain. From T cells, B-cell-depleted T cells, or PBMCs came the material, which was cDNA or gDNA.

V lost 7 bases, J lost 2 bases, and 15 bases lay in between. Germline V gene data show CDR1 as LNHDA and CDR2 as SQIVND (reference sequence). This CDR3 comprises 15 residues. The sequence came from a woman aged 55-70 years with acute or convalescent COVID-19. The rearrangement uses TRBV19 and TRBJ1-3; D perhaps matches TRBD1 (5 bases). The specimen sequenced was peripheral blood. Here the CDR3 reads CASTTNRGTGNTIYF. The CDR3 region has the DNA TGTGCCAGTACTACAAACCGGGGGACTGGAAACACCATATATTTT.